These 29 T cell receptor beta chains originate from one sample sequenced in a study of CD8+ T cells in alopecia areata. Extracted RNA was reverse transcribed into cDNA, the sequencing template. This table comes from immunoSEQ multiplex PCR, and its TCRdb copy is limited to in-frame clones, with some not included. The sample has just over 150,000 clones, less than 70% seen once. The sample's treatment: oral pan-JAK inhibitor, 5-10 mg twice daily. Sequenced here: CD4+ T cells sorted from blood, sampled at week 4, from a patient treated with tofacitinib. These receptors all stem from a human donor with alopecia areata.

The J gene is TRBJ1-1, the V gene TRBV30; D is unclear. Germline V lookup: CDR1 GTSNPN, CDR2 SVGIG (reference sequence). The V end was cut by 3 bases, the J end by 1 base, with 9 bases between. The CDR3 extends over 13 amino acids. CDR3 amino acids: CAWRFPQNTEAFF. The CDR3 region has the DNA TGTGCCTGGAGGTTCCCCCAGAACACTGAAGCTTTCTTT.

This clone occurred a few times. The same CDR3 arises from other DNA sequences in this sample as well. This CDR3 reads CSVSSGEETQYF. DNA for the CDR3: TGCAGCGTTTCCTCGGGGGAGGAGACCCAGTACTTC. V is TRBV29-1 and J is TRBJ2-5; tentatively, D is TRBD2 (6 bases). The length of the CDR3 is 12 residues. Germline V gives CDR1 SQVTM, CDR2 ANQGSEA. V gave up 5 bases and J gave up 5 bases, with 12 bases separating them.

The CDR3 region has the DNA TGTGCCAGCAGCTTAGTGGGTCCGGATGGCTACACCTTC. Protein: CASSLVGPDGYTF. V is TRBV11-1 and J is TRBJ1-2; D gene ambiguous. This CDR3 comprises 13 residues. Trimming removed 1 base from V and 6 bases from J, with 9 bases in between. Looked up from germline, CDR1 is SGHAT and CDR2 is FQDESV (reference sequence). Variable domain in full (rest from reference TRBV11-1 and TRBJ1-2): EAEVAQSPRYKITEKSQAVAFWCDPISGHATLYWYRQILGQGPELLVQFQDESVVDDSQLPKDRFSAERLKGVDSTLKIQPAELGDSAMYLCASSLVGPDGYTFGSGTRLTVV.

The sample holds a few counts of this clone. The rearrangement uses TRBV7-9 and TRBJ1-1; no reliable D call. Germline V gives CDR1 SEHNR, CDR2 FQNEAQ (reference sequence). V was pared by 6 bases and J by 9 bases, with 8 bases between. The CDR3 has 10 amino acids. CDR3 amino acids: CASRAVQAFF. DNA of the CDR3: TGTGCCAGCAGAGCCGTGCAAGCTTTCTTT.

The chain combines TRBV6-5 with TRBJ1-2, with no clear D. V gave up 4 bases and J gave up 2 bases, with 5 bases separating them. This CDR3 contains 12 residues. CDR1 is MNHEY, CDR2 SVGAGI, per germline. The CDR3 protein is CASSSTNYGYTF. CDR3 nucleotide sequence: TGTGCCAGCAGTTCCACGAACTATGGCTACACCTTC.

This chain uses TRBV11-2 with TRBJ1-2; D gene unclear. Between the trimmed V and J ends, which lost 5 bases and 5 bases, there was a span of 15 bases. Germline V gene lookup returns CDR1 SGHAT and CDR2 FQNNGV. The CDR3 has 14 residues. DNA for the CDR3: TGTGCCAGCAGCCCCTCGGGCGGGTGGTATGGCTACACCTTC. It translates to CASSPSGGWYGYTF.

Many counts were recorded for this clone. The rearrangement links TRBV7-2 to TRBJ2-7; D ambiguous. This CDR3 spans 11 amino acids. V was clipped by 6 bases and J by 1 base, with 4 bases between them. CDR1 and CDR2 (germline): SGHTA, FQGNSA. The CDR3 DNA reads as TGTGCCAGCAGTACGTCCTACGAGCAGTACTTC. As protein: CASSTSYEQYF.

This clone occurred a few times. The chain employs TRBV7-9 and TRBJ1-4, with 8 bases matching TRBD1. The CDR3 contains 14 residues. V lost 3 bases and J lost 7; bases outside the gene matches: 4. Germline assignment: CDR1 SEHNR and CDR2 FQNEAQ (reference sequence). In nucleotides, the CDR3 is TGTGCCAGCAGCTTTGGACAGGGCGGTGAAAAACTGTTTTTT. Amino acids: CASSFGQGGEKLFF.

This sequence joins TRBV25-1 and TRBJ2-2, with D unclear. Trimming pared 3 bases from V and 0 bases from J, leaving 11 bases between. CDR1 and CDR2 (germline): MGHDK, SYGVNS. The CDR3 consists of 16 residues. The CDR3 is CASSDSRQANTGELFF. The CDR3, as DNA: TGTGCCAGCAGTGACTCTCGGCAGGCGAACACCGGGGAGCTGTTTTTT.

V and J are TRBV25-1 and TRBJ1-2; D is perhaps TRBD1 (5 bases). V dropped 3 bases and J dropped 4 bases, with 9 bases sitting between them. The germline V gene encodes CDR1 MGHDK and CDR2 SYGVNS. CDR3 length equals 13 residues. The CDR3 reads CASSDWGSYGYTF. CDR3 sequence (DNA): TGTGCCAGCAGTGATTGGGGGAGCTATGGCTACACCTTC.

This clone was observed a few times. The chain recombines TRBV2 with TRBJ2-7; D gene ambiguous. Germline CDR1 SNHLY, CDR2 FYNNEI. The CDR3 runs to 12 residues. Trimming took off 0 bases at V and 3 bases at J, with 3 bases between the two ends. The CDR3 protein is CASSEAGYEQYF. CDR3 in DNA: TGTGCCAGCAGTGAAGCGGGCTACGAGCAGTACTTC.

A note on this clone: Distinct nucleotide sequences in the sample also encode this CDR3. The chain couples TRBV5-1 to TRBJ2-7; D possibly corresponds to TRBD2 (6 bases). This CDR3 is 14 amino acids long. The germline V and J ends were trimmed by 3 bases and 0 bases, with 10 bases remaining between them. Germline assignment: CDR1 SGHRS and CDR2 YFSETQ. The CDR3 is CASSSTGGSYEQYF. As DNA, the CDR3 is TGCGCCAGCAGCTCCACCGGGGGCTCCTACGAGCAGTACTTC.

Only a few counts were recorded for this clone. The chain uses TRBV7-9 and TRBJ2-5, with 8 positions matching TRBD1. V lost 1 base, J lost 5 bases, and 3 bases stayed unmatched. The CDR3 covers 14 residues. Germline loops: CDR1 SEHNR, CDR2 FQNEAQ (reference sequence). The CDR3: CASSLVGQAETQYF. In DNA form, the CDR3 reads TGTGCCAGCAGCTTAGTGGGACAGGCGGAGACCCAGTACTTC.

This clone was detected only a few times. This chain joins TRBV27 and TRBJ2-7, with no clear D. V was clipped by 10 bases and J by 6 bases, with 13 bases between them. The germline V gene encodes CDR1 MNHEY and CDR2 SMNVEV (reference sequence). CDR3 size: 11 residues. This CDR3 is CATRSLGEQYF. The CDR3 nucleotides read TGTGCCACCCGGTCGCTTGGCGAGCAGTACTTC.

With regard to this clone: The identical CDR3 is also encoded by other nucleotide sequences in the sample. V usage is TRBV30 and J usage is TRBJ2-5, with a possible D match to TRBD2 (5 bases). Per the germline V gene, CDR1 is GTSNPN and CDR2 is SVGIG (reference sequence). The CDR3 is 13 amino acids. With 0 bases removed from V and 4 bases from J, the gap between germline ends came to 9 bases. The CDR3 sequence is CAWSVLAGETQYF. For the CDR3, the DNA is TGTGCCTGGAGTGTACTGGCGGGAGAGACCCAGTACTTC. Full variable domain (outside the CDR3, taken from reference TRBV30 and TRBJ2-5): SQTIHQWPATLVQPVGSPLSLECTVEGTSNPNLYWYRQAAGRGLQLLFYSVGIGQISSEVPQNLSASRPQDRQFILSSKKLLLSDSGFYLCAWSVLAGETQYFGPGTRLLVL.

The chain uses TRBV30 and TRBJ2-6, with D perhaps given as TRBD1 or TRBD2 (5 bases each). The germline V and J ends were trimmed by 5 bases and 0 bases, with 11 bases remaining between them. CDR1 is GTSNPN, CDR2 SVGIG, per germline (reference sequence). The CDR3 is 15 amino acids. CDR3 nucleotide sequence: TGTGCCTGGCGGGACCGAGTCTCTGGGGCCAACGTCCTGACTTTC. Amino acids: CAWRDRVSGANVLTF.

V and J are TRBV29-1 and TRBJ1-1, with D unclear. Germline V gene lookup returns CDR1 SQVTM and CDR2 ANQGSEA. V gave up 7 bases and J gave up 1 base, with 10 bases separating them. The CDR3 runs to 12 residues. CDR3 amino acids: CSAGLENTEAFF. The CDR3 DNA is TGCAGCGCTGGCCTGGAGAACACTGAAGCTTTCTTT.

The chain employs TRBV7-3 and TRBJ2-2, with TRBD1 matching 9 bases. The junction had 7 bases not matched to a gene; V was cut back by 5 bases and J by 6 bases. The germline V gene encodes CDR1 SGHTA and CDR2 FQGTGA. This CDR3 spans 15 amino acids. The DNA for the CDR3 is TGTGCCAGCAGCGCCCAACAGGGGGCGCCCGGGGAGCTGTTTTTT. It specifies CASSAQQGAPGELFF.

This chain connects TRBV2 to TRBJ1-5; D may be TRBD1 (5 bases). Germline V CDR1 and CDR2: SNHLY, FYNNEI. The CDR3 contains 13 residues. V lost 8 bases to trimming and J lost 2 bases, with 10 bases between them. In nucleotides, the CDR3 is TGTGCCAGCGCCAGGGACCGCAATCAGCCCCAGCATTTT. It specifies CASARDRNQPQHF.

This clone was picked up one time. This chain links TRBV30 with TRBJ2-1; tentatively, D is TRBD2 (5 bases). V lost 2 bases and J 5 bases, leaving 16 bases between the germline ends. The CDR3 loop spans 15 amino acids. The germline gives CDR1 GTSNPN, CDR2 SVGIG (reference sequence). CDR3 loop: CAWSKARGDNNEQFF. The CDR3 nucleotides are TGTGCCTGGAGTAAGGCCCGGGGAGATAACAATGAGCAGTTCTTC.

Points on this clone: The sample holds other DNA sequences that translate to the same CDR3. The J gene is TRBJ2-5, the V gene TRBV5-1; D unresolved. CDR1 is SGHRS and CDR2 is YFSETQ in the germline V gene. V was trimmed by 0 bases and J by 1 base, leaving 4 bases between them. This CDR3 has 13 amino acids. The CDR3 region is CASSLGGQETQYF. CDR3 coding DNA: TGCGCCAGCAGCTTGGGAGGCCAAGAGACCCAGTACTTC.

This chain uses TRBV2 with TRBJ2-7, with a possible D match to TRBD2 (6 bases). V was shortened by 4 bases and J by 2 bases, with 12 bases between the two germline ends. The CDR3 runs 14 residues. Germline V gives CDR1 SNHLY, CDR2 FYNNEI. The CDR3 DNA follows: TGTGCCAGCAGTGCAGGGAGGATCACCTACGAGCAGTACTTC. This sequence encodes CASSAGRITYEQYF.

This clone has only a few counts. CDR3 loop: CATSSGKYGSSYEQYF. CDR3 sequence (DNA): TGTGCCACCAGCAGCGGGAAATATGGGAGCTCCTACGAGCAGTACTTC. The rearrangement links TRBV15 to TRBJ2-7; tentative D call: TRBD2 (5 bases). Germline V gene data show CDR1 as LNHNV and CDR2 as YYDKDF (reference sequence). Trimming pared 3 bases from V and 0 bases from J, leaving 15 bases between. The CDR3 is 16 amino acids.

This chain links TRBV5-4 with TRBJ2-3; 8 bases fit TRBD1. The CDR3 runs 15 residues. The germline CDR1 and CDR2 sequences are SGHNT and YYREEE (reference sequence). With 2 bases clipped from V and 0 bases from J, the junction kept 2 bases outside the gene matches. The chain's CDR3 is CASSLGDRSTDTQYF. CDR3 DNA sequence: TGTGCCAGCAGCTTAGGGGACAGGAGCACAGATACGCAGTATTTT.

The V and J genes are TRBV10-3 and TRBJ2-7, with D tentatively TRBD2 (6 bases). Germline V gives CDR1 ENHRY, CDR2 SYGVKD. V lost 0 bases to trimming and J lost 6 bases, with 9 bases between them. The length of the CDR3 is 13 residues. In DNA form, the CDR3 reads TGTGCCATCAGTGAGTCGGGCGGGGTCGAGCAGTACTTC. Translating gives CAISESGGVEQYF.

The chain is built from TRBV30 and TRBJ2-1; D unclear. The CDR3 loop spans 15 amino acids. Germline V lookup: CDR1 GTSNPN, CDR2 SVGIG (reference sequence). The V end lost 0 bases, the J end lost 2 bases, and 11 bases lay between the germline ends. CDR3 coding DNA: TGTGCCTGGAGTGTAGGTTCAACCACCTACAATGAGCAGTTCTTC. Translation gives CAWSVGSTTYNEQFF.

The CDR3 region is CASSMASGRYNEQFF. Written as DNA, the CDR3 is TGTGCCAGTAGTATGGCTAGCGGGCGCTACAATGAGCAGTTCTTC. The chain has TRBV19 and TRBJ2-1; 8 positions match TRBD2. J gave up 3 bases and V 3 bases, and 4 bases lay outside the gene matches. The CDR3 length is 15 residues. Per the germline V gene, CDR1 is LNHDA and CDR2 is SQIVND (reference sequence).

This chain uses TRBV6-6 with TRBJ2-7; D remains ambiguous. There are 12 residues in the CDR3. Looked up from germline, CDR1 is MNHNY and CDR2 is SVGAGI (reference sequence). V lost 7 bases to trimming and J lost 5 bases, with 12 bases between them. The CDR3 protein is CASTPTRHEQYF. CDR3 nucleotide sequence: TGTGCCAGCACCCCCACTCGCCACGAGCAGTACTTC.

V and J are TRBV5-6 and TRBJ1-5; weak D call: TRBD1 (5 bases). This CDR3 region has 14 residues. V dropped 4 bases and J dropped 4 bases, with 12 bases sitting between them. CDR1 and CDR2 (germline): SGHDT, YYEEEE. CDR3 sequence (DNA): TGTGCCAGCAGCGAACGACAGCCTAATCAGCCCCAGCATTTT. The encoded protein is CASSERQPNQPQHF.